Listed below are T cell receptor beta chains from one sample, sequenced in a study of identical twins. TCRdb fed the 5' RACE reads into MiXCR, producing one record per CDR3 protein. This sample carries some 200,000 distinct CDR3 sequences, around 8% of them seen once, and the ten largest clones take 1.5% to 2.5%. The sample also formed part of further work on yellow fever vaccine responses in identical twins.

The sample consisted of memory (CD45RO+) T cells sorted from blood. Receptor source: a young woman in good health. The CDR3 runs from the conserved cysteine through the conserved F or W. Fields, in order: V gene, J gene, clone size, D gene, CDR3 protein, CDR3 DNA. A D gene is named only where the DNA matches it firmly. Size is omitted from some rows. Given values are once, few, many or a class for expanded clones.

TRBV6-1	TRBJ1-5	many	.	CASSESGGEYQPQHF	TGTGCCAGCAGTGAATCCGGAGGGGAGTATCAGCCCCAGCATTTT
TRBV28	TRBJ2-3	few	.	CASSFRTLQNTQYF	TGTGCCAGCAGTTTTCGGACCCTTCAAAATACGCAGTATTTT
TRBV14	TRBJ1-6	few	.	CASSHKGENSPLHF	TGTGCCAGCAGCCATAAGGGGGAGAATTCACCCCTCCACTTT
TRBV5-1	TRBJ2-2	many	TRBD1	CASSPGQGAGELFF	TGCGCCAGCAGCCCGGGACAGGGGGCCGGGGAGCTGTTTTTT
TRBV4-2	TRBJ2-5	.	TRBD2	CASSQDLTTSGGSGKTQYF	TGTGCCAGCAGCCAAGATTTGACGACTAGCGGGGGGTCGGGGAAGACCCAGTACTTC
TRBV7-2	TRBJ1-1	many	TRBD1	CASAGGQPVLEAFF	TGTGCCAGCGCCGGGGGACAGCCTGTCCTTGAAGCTTTCTTT
TRBV7-9	TRBJ1-1	few	.	CASSPSSRVEAFF	TGTGCCAGCAGCCCTTCTTCTAGGGTTGAAGCTTTCTTT
TRBV4-3	TRBJ2-3	many	TRBD2	CASSQDRGTSASTDTQYF	TGCGCCAGCAGCCAAGATAGGGGTACTAGCGCTAGCACAGATACGCAGTATTTT
TRBV12-5	TRBJ2-3	few	TRBD1	CASGSGTGWGNTQYF	TGTGCTAGTGGTTCCGGGACAGGCTGGGGGAATACGCAGTATTTT
TRBV20-1	TRBJ2-7	few	.	CSAPGGGDSYEQYF	TGCAGTGCCCCGGGCGGCGGGGACTCCTACGAGCAGTACTTC
TRBV12-3/TRBV12-4	TRBJ1-4	many	TRBD1	CASSLGDRNYEKLFF	TGTGCCAGCAGTTTGGGGGACAGAAATTATGAAAAACTGTTTTTT
TRBV4-1	TRBJ2-3	few	TRBD2	CASSLNLASGISDTQYF	TGCGCCAGCAGCCTAAATCTGGCTAGCGGGATCTCAGATACGCAGTATTTT
TRBV20-1	TRBJ2-7	.	.	CSADGDFDEQYF	TGCAGTGCGGACGGGGATTTCGACGAGCAGTACTTC
TRBV5-1	TRBJ1-1	.	TRBD1	CASSWDSSGTEAFF	TGCGCCAGCAGCTGGGACAGCTCAGGGACTGAAGCTTTCTTT
TRBV5-1	TRBJ2-4	many	TRBD1	CASSSTGGAEFIQYF	TGCGCCAGCAGCTCGACAGGGGGCGCTGAGTTCATTCAGTACTTC
TRBV5-1	TRBJ2-1	many	TRBD2	CASSITSGPSDEQFF	TGCGCCAGCAGCATAACTAGCGGCCCCAGCGATGAGCAGTTCTTC
TRBV28	TRBJ2-3	few	.	CASSLYQTHTQYF	TGTGCCAGCAGTTTATATCAGACACATACGCAGTATTTT
TRBV18	TRBJ2-1	few	.	CASSPDAFYNEQFF	TGTGCCAGCTCACCAGACGCTTTCTACAATGAGCAGTTCTTC
TRBV7-2	TRBJ2-1	.	.	CASSLGAGYINEQFF	TGTGCCAGCAGCTTAGGGGCGGGGTACATCAATGAGCAGTTCTTC
TRBV14	TRBJ2-7	.	TRBD2	CASSREGSGRYEQYF	TGTGCCAGCAGCCGAGAGGGTAGCGGGAGATACGAGCAGTACTTC
TRBV7-9	TRBJ2-7	.	.	CASSLAGGTGVYEQYF	TGTGCCAGCAGCTTAGCTGGAGGAACTGGCGTCTACGAGCAGTACTTC
TRBV7-2	TRBJ2-7	.	TRBD2	CASSWKLAGGHYEQYF	TGTGCCAGCAGCTGGAAACTAGCGGGGGGGCATTACGAGCAGTACTTC
TRBV27	TRBJ2-2	many	.	CASSLVAAGELFF	TGTGCCAGCAGTTTAGTGGCGGCCGGGGAGCTGTTTTTT
TRBV9	TRBJ2-1	few	TRBD1	CASSVVVSGTGYNEQFF	TGTGCCAGCAGCGTAGTAGTGTCCGGGACAGGGTACAATGAGCAGTTCTTC
TRBV20-1	TRBJ2-2	few	TRBD2	CSARDYLAGDLTGELFF	TGCAGTGCTAGAGATTACCTAGCGGGAGATCTCACCGGGGAGCTGTTTTTT
TRBV6-1	TRBJ1-1	few	TRBD1	CASTGQGSNTEAFF	TGTGCCAGCACCGGACAGGGATCGAACACTGAAGCTTTCTTT
TRBV9	TRBJ2-7	.	.	CASSVGPGRTYEQYF	TGTGCCAGCAGCGTAGGGCCGGGCCGGACCTACGAGCAGTACTTC
TRBV11-2	TRBJ2-7	many	.	CASSLTGQTYEQYF	TGTGCCAGCAGCTTAACAGGGCAAACCTACGAGCAGTACTTC
TRBV14	TRBJ2-7	few	TRBD2	CASSHWTSGMNEQYF	TGTGCCAGCAGCCACTGGACTAGCGGGATGAACGAGCAGTACTTC
TRBV7-9	TRBJ2-1	few	.	CASSFNWGSGYNEQFF	TGTGCCAGCAGCTTCAACTGGGGCAGTGGCTACAATGAGCAGTTCTTC
TRBV28	TRBJ1-4	many	.	CASRTLRKGLFF	TGTGCCAGCAGAACCCTCCGGAAGGGGCTGTTTTTT
TRBV20-1	TRBJ2-1	many	TRBD1	CSARGGQENNEQFF	TGCAGTGCTAGAGGCGGACAGGAGAACAATGAGCAGTTCTTC
TRBV12-3/TRBV12-4	TRBJ2-1	many	.	CASSLRRPASVYNEQFF	TGTGCCAGCAGTTTACGGCGACCGGCTAGCGTTTACAATGAGCAGTTCTTC
TRBV7-2	TRBJ2-3	few	TRBD2	CASSPSSGGAGTQYF	TGTGCCAGCAGCCCCTCTAGCGGGGGGGCCGGTACGCAGTATTTT
TRBV7-6	TRBJ2-7	.	.	CASSRWTHDYEQYF	TGTGCCAGCAGCCGTTGGACCCATGACTACGAGCAGTACTTC
TRBV12-3/TRBV12-4	TRBJ2-5	many	.	CASSLTRGGETQYF	TGTGCCAGCAGTTTGACTAGAGGAGGGGAGACCCAGTACTTC
TRBV28	TRBJ2-3	many	TRBD2	CASTTSGTSTDTQYF	TGTGCCAGCACAACTAGCGGAACTTCCACAGATACGCAGTATTTT
TRBV5-1	TRBJ2-2	.	TRBD2	CASSLALLAGHLNTGELFF	TGCGCGAGCAGCTTGGCTCTTCTAGCGGGACACCTCAACACCGGGGAGCTGTTTTTT
TRBV30	TRBJ2-7	few	.	CAWSVQGPRRYF	TGTGCCTGGAGTGTCCAGGGGCCAAGACGGTACTTC
TRBV20-1	TRBJ2-7	.	.	CSARSGSRYYEQYF	TGCAGTGCTAGGTCGGGGTCCCGGTATTACGAGCAGTACTTC
TRBV5-4	TRBJ2-1	.	TRBD1	CASSSGTVSYNEQFF	TGTGCCAGCAGCTCCGGGACAGTCTCCTACAATGAGCAGTTCTTC
TRBV20-1	TRBJ2-5	.	TRBD2	CSARANLSGGPPETQYF	TGCAGTGCTAGAGCAAACCTATCGGGGGGTCCCCCGGAGACCCAGTACTTC
TRBV12-3/TRBV12-4	TRBJ1-1	few	.	CASTNGAVMNTEAFF	TGTGCCAGCACCAATGGGGCGGTGATGAACACTGAAGCTTTCTTT
TRBV6-6	TRBJ1-3	.	.	CASIGSGNTIYF	TGTGCCAGCATCGGCTCTGGAAACACCATATATTTT
TRBV12-3/TRBV12-4	TRBJ2-1	many	.	CASSARPPPLLNEQFF	TGTGCCAGCAGTGCCCGCCCGCCGCCTTTATTGAATGAGCAGTTCTTC
TRBV20-1	TRBJ2-1	.	.	CSARSINQGNEQFF	TGCAGTGCTAGATCAATTAATCAGGGCAATGAGCAGTTCTTC
TRBV29-1	TRBJ2-7	many	.	CSVDKREGGLYEQYF	TGCAGCGTTGATAAACGGGAAGGGGGGCTCTACGAGCAGTACTTC
TRBV6-2/TRBV6-3	TRBJ1-2	.	TRBD1	CASSTRTGSNGYTF	TGTGCCAGCAGTACGCGGACAGGGAGTAATGGCTACACCTTC
TRBV12-3/TRBV12-4	TRBJ2-2	many	.	CASSFNNAGELFF	TGTGCCAGCAGTTTTAACAACGCCGGGGAGCTGTTTTTT
TRBV29-1	TRBJ2-2	many	TRBD1	CSGRTGGTGELFF	TGCAGCGGCCGGACAGGGGGCACCGGGGAGCTGTTTTTT